A selection of T cell receptor beta chains follows, all from one sample in a study of OX40 agonist ivuxolimab in advanced cancers. Repertoires were generated with immunoSEQ multiplex PCR, while TCRdb's copy carries only in-frame clones and drops some. The sample carries about 69,000 clones, just over 90% recorded once. This specimen was CD4+ or CD8+ T cells sorted from blood, taken in a trial of the OX40 agonist ivuxolimab. The receptors were gathered from an adult with an advanced solid tumor such as melanoma, head and neck, liver or kidney cancer. CDR3s include the opening cysteine and the closing phenylalanine or tryptophan. The D gene is left open where the match is weak. A row's size may be missing; if present it is once, few, many or a size class.

clone size: NA; V gene: TRBV7-3; D gene: TRBD1; J gene: TRBJ2-2; CDR3 protein: CASSLTRGTGSGELFF; CDR3 DNA: TGTGCCAGCAGCTTAACCAGGGGGACGGGGTCCGGGGAGCTGTTTTTT
clone size: NA; V gene: TRBV19; D gene: NA; J gene: TRBJ2-5; CDR3 protein: CASSISHSQGTETQYF; CDR3 DNA: TGTGCCAGTAGTATCTCACACAGCCAGGGAACCGAGACCCAGTACTTC
clone size: NA; V gene: TRBV9; D gene: NA; J gene: TRBJ2-3; CDR3 protein: CASSVVGADTQYF; CDR3 DNA: TGTGCCAGCAGCGTAGTTGGCGCAGATACGCAGTATTTT
clone size: NA; V gene: TRBV7-9; D gene: NA; J gene: TRBJ2-3; CDR3 protein: CASSLEAPTFAGWTDTQYF; CDR3 DNA: TGTGCCAGCAGCTTAGAAGCCCCAACTTTCGCAGGTTGGACAGATACGCAGTATTTT
clone size: NA; V gene: TRBV6-5; D gene: NA; J gene: TRBJ1-1; CDR3 protein: CASTLNVGGETFF; CDR3 DNA: TGTGCCAGCACTCTGAATGTTGGGGGCGAAACTTTCTTT
clone size: NA; V gene: TRBV29-1; D gene: NA; J gene: TRBJ2-7; CDR3 protein: CSALGRSYEQYF; CDR3 DNA: TGCAGCGCACTGGGACGGTCCTACGAGCAGTACTTC
clone size: NA; V gene: TRBV18; D gene: TRBD2; J gene: TRBJ2-1; CDR3 protein: CASSQGTSAYNEQFF; CDR3 DNA: TGTGCCAGCTCACAGGGGACTAGCGCTTACAATGAGCAGTTCTTC
clone size: NA; V gene: TRBV9; D gene: NA; J gene: TRBJ2-6; CDR3 protein: CASSEYRSSGANVLTF; CDR3 DNA: TGTGCCAGCAGCGAATACAGGAGCTCTGGGGCCAACGTCCTGACTTTC
clone size: NA; V gene: TRBV6-6; D gene: TRBD1; J gene: TRBJ1-1; CDR3 protein: CASSLPDLQGAAEAFF; CDR3 DNA: TGTGCCAGCAGCCTCCCCGATTTACAGGGGGCGGCTGAAGCTTTCTTT
clone size: NA; V gene: TRBV27; D gene: TRBD1; J gene: TRBJ1-1; CDR3 protein: CASSIKQGITEAFF; CDR3 DNA: TGTGCCAGCAGTATAAAACAGGGGATCACTGAAGCTTTCTTT
clone size: NA; V gene: TRBV6-5; D gene: NA; J gene: TRBJ1-2; CDR3 protein: CASIPRRVGYGYTF; CDR3 DNA: TGTGCCAGCATCCCACGGAGGGTGGGCTATGGCTACACCTTC
clone size: NA; V gene: TRBV27; D gene: NA; J gene: TRBJ2-7; CDR3 protein: CASSSGALSYEQYF; CDR3 DNA: TGTGCCAGCAGTTCGGGAGCCCTGTCCTACGAGCAGTACTTC
clone size: NA; V gene: TRBV10-1; D gene: NA; J gene: TRBJ1-1; CDR3 protein: CASSGTSDTEAFF; CDR3 DNA: TGCGCCAGCAGTGGGACATCGGACACTGAAGCTTTCTTT
clone size: few; V gene: TRBV10-1; D gene: TRBD1; J gene: TRBJ1-1; CDR3 protein: CASDASHDRGGTEAFF; CDR3 DNA: TGCGCCAGCGACGCCAGCCACGACAGGGGAGGCACTGAAGCTTTCTTT
clone size: few; V gene: TRBV2; D gene: NA; J gene: TRBJ1-4; CDR3 protein: CASRTTGGNEKLFF; CDR3 DNA: TGTGCCAGCAGGACGACAGGAGGGAATGAAAAACTGTTTTTT
clone size: few; V gene: TRBV19; D gene: NA; J gene: TRBJ2-1; CDR3 protein: CASSNGKGVYNEQFF; CDR3 DNA: TGTGCCAGTAGTAACGGGAAGGGGGTATACAATGAGCAGTTCTTC
clone size: NA; V gene: TRBV6-1; D gene: TRBD2; J gene: TRBJ2-3; CDR3 protein: CASRLAGGSTDTQYF; CDR3 DNA: TGTGCCAGCAGACTAGCGGGGGGGAGCACAGATACGCAGTATTTT
clone size: NA; V gene: TRBV5-6; D gene: NA; J gene: TRBJ1-2; CDR3 protein: CASSLVSGYTF; CDR3 DNA: TGTGCCAGCAGCTTGGTGAGTGGCTACACCTTC
clone size: NA; V gene: TRBV5-1; D gene: NA; J gene: TRBJ1-2; CDR3 protein: CASREENYGYTF; CDR3 DNA: TGCGCCAGCAGGGAAGAGAACTATGGCTACACCTTC
clone size: NA; V gene: TRBV30; D gene: NA; J gene: TRBJ1-4; CDR3 protein: CAWSFTGNEKLFF; CDR3 DNA: TGTGCCTGGTCTTTTACAGGGAATGAAAAACTGTTTTTT